One sample yielded the 5 T cell receptor beta chains listed below, sequenced in a study of CD8+CD57+ T cells in acquired aplastic anemia. Patients chosen for sequencing had CD8+CD57+ cells that had expanded, as shown by flow cytometry. Genomic DNA, serving as template, underwent TCR beta VDJ and CDR3 profiling. In TCRdb, the reads were re-called with MiXCR into one record per CDR3 protein. The top ten hold about 1% of the sample, which has about 180,000 distinct CDR3 sequences, around half seen once. Sequenced material: sorted CD4+, CD8+, or CD8+CD57+ T cells (not recorded which) from PBMCs. The receptors were sampled from a human donor with aplastic anemia.

The gene calls are TRBV19 and TRBJ1-6, with D possibly being TRBD1 (5 bases). The length of the CDR3 is 17 residues. From germline, CDR1 is LNHDA and CDR2 SQIVND (reference sequence). The V end lost 3 bases, the J end lost 3 bases, and 15 bases lay between the germline ends. The CDR3 loop reads CASSISGRALYNSPLHF. In nucleotides, the CDR3 is TGTGCCAGTAGTATTTCGGGCAGGGCTCTCTATAATTCACCCCTCCACTTT.

CDR3 sequence reads: CSVSRENTEAFF. CDR3 bases: TGCAGCGTTTCCAGGGAGAACACTGAAGCTTTCTTT. The chain employs TRBV29-1 and TRBJ1-1, with a tentative D call TRBD1 (5 bases). Per the germline V gene, CDR1 is SQVTM and CDR2 is ANQGSEA. With 5 bases removed from V and 1 base from J, the gap between germline ends came to 8 bases. There are 12 residues in the CDR3.

On this clonotype: A junction end diverges from the germline sequence, so it may reflect a read error. The chain couples TRBV3-1 to TRBJ2-2; weak D call: TRBD1 (7 bases). The CDR3 sequence is 18 residues long. Looked up from germline, CDR1 is LGHDT and CDR2 is YNNKEL (reference sequence). The CDR3 DNA is TGTGCCAGCAGCCAAGGGCATCCCCAGGGGGGTTTTCCGTGGGAGCTGCTTTTT. Translating it yields CASSQGHPQGGFPWELLF.

The table lists this clonotype with many counts. This chain uses TRBV5-4 with TRBJ2-7; D perhaps matches TRBD2 (7 bases). The CDR3 extends over 15 amino acids. Trimming cost V 3 bases and J 2 bases, with 15 bases left between them. Looked up from germline, CDR1 is SGHNT and CDR2 is YYREEE (reference sequence). DNA of the CDR3: TGTGCCAGCAGCTCCTCGGGGGGCCTTCCCTACGAGCAGTACTTC. Translating it yields CASSSSGGLPYEQYF.

V and J are TRBV20-1 and TRBJ1-1; unclear D gene. The CDR3 loop spans 12 amino acids. In germline, CDR1 is DFQATT, CDR2 SNEGSKA (reference sequence). The V and J ends lost 3 bases and 0 bases respectively, with 5 bases between them. CDR3 amino acids: CSASPMNTEAFF. CDR3 in DNA: TGCAGTGCTAGCCCGATGAACACTGAAGCTTTCTTT.